The subject of this entry is one T cell receptor (beta chain). This record belongs to a study of T cell repertoires in cytomegalovirus infection. The CDR3 sequence is 15 residues long. Trimming took 1 base from V and 2 from J; bases not matched to a gene: 7. Germline V gene lookup returns CDR1 DFQATT and CDR2 SNEGSKA (reference sequence). TCRdb used MiXCR to reprocess the reads, holding one entry per CDR3 protein. The data show fewer than 350,000 distinct CDR3 sequences, with approximately 9.5% seen just once and roughly 4.5% held by the top ten. The V gene is TRBV20-1, the J gene TRBJ1-1; 7 nucleotides match TRBD1. The TCR sequence derives from a human donor in good health (CMV status not recorded). Some clones in this sample may be carry-over from other donors' samples. The sample was PBMCs. The CDR3 DNA sequence: TGCAGTGCTAGAGCCCAAACAGGGGCTAACACTGAAGCTTTCTTT. This gives the protein CSARAQTGANTEAFF.